This is a list of T cell receptor beta chains from one sample in a study of beta chain features in type 1 diabetes. Profiling relied on immunoSEQ multiplex PCR, and the TCRdb table lists in-frame clones only, not all of them. The sample records about 190,000 clones, about 8% being singletons. Source material: central memory CD4+ T cells from blood. These receptors were collected from a woman in her 40s with type 1 diabetes. Both conserved end residues are part of each CDR3. Each record gives: clone size, D gene, J gene, V gene, CDR3 protein, CDR3 DNA. The D gene is left open where the match is weak. Rows may omit the clone size; those that give it use once, few, many or a size class.

size: few; D: TRBD2; J: TRBJ2-1; V: TRBV5-1; CDR3: CASSLVYRPQRERGEQFF; DNA: TGCGCCAGCAGCTTGGTTTATCGTCCCCAGCGGGAGAGGGGGGAGCAGTTCTTC
size: -; D: TRBD1; J: TRBJ2-5; V: TRBV28; CDR3: CASSTDREWDF; DNA: TGTGCCAGCAGCACCGACAGGGAATGGGACTTC
size: many; D: TRBD1; J: TRBJ2-5; V: TRBV7-2; CDR3: CASSWTGETQYF; DNA: TGTGCCAGCAGCTGGACAGGGGAGACCCAGTACTTC
size: -; D: -; J: TRBJ1-5; V: TRBV4-3; CDR3: CASSQDYSSDGPQHF; DNA: TGCGCCAGCAGCCAAGATTACAGCTCCGACGGTCCCCAGCATTTT
size: few; D: -; J: TRBJ2-5; V: TRBV6-5; CDR3: CASSSQGRETQYF; DNA: TGTGCCAGCAGTTCCCAGGGAAGGGAGACCCAGTACTTC
size: -; D: -; J: TRBJ1-6; V: TRBV5-6; CDR3: CASSGGTAAGSPLHF; DNA: TGTGCCAGCAGCGGAGGGACGGCGGCTGGCTCACCCCTCCACTTT
size: many; D: TRBD1; J: TRBJ1-5; V: TRBV2; CDR3: CASSAWAGQGFNQPQHF; DNA: TGTGCCAGCAGCGCCTGGGCGGGACAGGGCTTCAATCAGCCCCAGCATTTT
size: few; D: -; J: TRBJ1-1; V: TRBV7-9; CDR3: CASSLSSGIDTEAFF; DNA: TGTGCCAGCAGCCTTTCCTCAGGGATCGACACTGAAGCTTTCTTT
size: few; D: -; J: TRBJ2-5; V: TRBV5-6; CDR3: CASSSTRQVRETQYF; DNA: TGTGCCAGCAGCTCTACCCGACAGGTCCGAGAGACCCAGTACTTC
size: few; D: -; J: TRBJ2-3; V: TRBV7-2; CDR3: CASSTRLLDTQYF; DNA: TGTGCCAGCAGCACCAGACTCTTGGATACGCAGTATTTT
size: -; D: TRBD2; J: TRBJ2-7; V: TRBV6-1; CDR3: CASSEELAENYEQYF; DNA: TGTGCCAGCAGTGAGGAACTAGCGGAGAATTACGAGCAGTACTTC
size: few; D: -; J: TRBJ1-4; V: TRBV9; CDR3: CASSVNRWDEKLFF; DNA: TGTGCCAGCAGCGTCAACAGATGGGATGAAAAACTGTTTTTT
size: -; D: -; J: TRBJ2-7; V: TRBV27; CDR3: CASSLRVRTYEQYF; DNA: TGTGCCAGCAGTCTGAGGGTAAGGACCTACGAGCAGTACTTC
size: -; D: TRBD2; J: TRBJ2-2; V: TRBV18; CDR3: CASSPRLASSGELFF; DNA: TGTGCCAGCTCACCTAGACTAGCGAGTTCCGGGGAGCTGTTTTTT
size: -; D: -; J: TRBJ2-3; V: TRBV7-9; CDR3: CASSLNGPQYF; DNA: TGTGCCAGCAGCTTAAATGGGCCGCAGTATTTT
size: few; D: TRBD2; J: TRBJ2-7; V: TRBV5-1; CDR3: CASSLIASGRPGSYEQYF; DNA: TGCGCCAGCAGCTTGATCGCTAGCGGGAGGCCCGGGTCCTACGAGCAGTACTTC
size: few; D: -; J: TRBJ2-5; V: TRBV29-1; CDR3: CSVDRGRETQYF; DNA: TGCAGCGTTGACAGGGGCCGGGAGACCCAGTACTTC
size: -; D: TRBD2; J: TRBJ2-1; V: TRBV19; CDR3: CASSSSGAPRGQFF; DNA: TGTGCCAGTAGTTCTAGCGGGGCCCCAAGGGGGCAGTTCTTC
size: -; D: -; J: TRBJ2-2; V: TRBV5-4; CDR3: CASSLEGGVYGELFF; DNA: TGTGCCAGCAGCTTGGAGGGGGGGGTTTACGGGGAGCTGTTTTTT
size: few; D: TRBD2; J: TRBJ2-3; V: TRBV28; CDR3: CASRPRGGSTDTQYF; DNA: TGTGCCAGCAGACCGCGCGGGGGGAGCACAGATACGCAGTATTTT
size: -; D: TRBD2; J: TRBJ2-3; V: TRBV19; CDR3: CASSPSGRGSDTQYF; DNA: TGTGCCAGTAGTCCAAGCGGGAGGGGTTCAGATACGCAGTATTTT
size: few; D: -; J: TRBJ2-2; V: TRBV9; CDR3: CASSPRVGGTGELFF; DNA: TGTGCCAGCAGCCCCCGGGTAGGGGGAACCGGGGAGCTGTTTTTT
size: few; D: -; J: TRBJ2-3; V: TRBV5-1; CDR3: CASSLDRAQVTDTQYF; DNA: TGCGCCAGCAGCTTGGACAGGGCCCAGGTCACAGATACGCAGTATTTT
size: few; D: -; J: TRBJ1-2; V: TRBV7-9; CDR3: CASSPQAGRVDGYTF; DNA: TGTGCCAGCAGCCCCCAGGCGGGGCGGGTTGATGGCTACACCTTC
size: -; D: TRBD2; J: TRBJ2-1; V: TRBV7-2; CDR3: CASTLAGAENEQFF; DNA: TGTGCCAGCACCTTAGCGGGGGCCGAGAATGAGCAGTTCTTC
size: few; D: TRBD1; J: TRBJ2-1; V: TRBV5-1; CDR3: CASSLGTGDNEQFF; DNA: TGCGCCAGCAGCTTGGGGACAGGGGATAATGAGCAGTTCTTC
size: many; D: -; J: TRBJ1-4; V: TRBV6-5; CDR3: CASSQPGATNEKLFF; DNA: TGTGCCAGCAGTCAACCAGGGGCAACTAATGAAAAACTGTTTTTT
size: -; D: -; J: TRBJ2-5; V: TRBV28; CDR3: CASSPQTGTETQYF; DNA: TGTGCCAGCAGTCCCCAGACGGGTACGGAGACCCAGTACTTC
size: -; D: TRBD1; J: TRBJ2-7; V: TRBV7-9; CDR3: CASSREGQGYEQYF; DNA: TGTGCCAGCAGTCGAGAAGGACAGGGCTACGAGCAGTACTTC
size: -; D: -; J: TRBJ1-2; V: TRBV11-2; CDR3: CASTFTGSYGYTF; DNA: TGTGCCAGCACCTTTACAGGGAGCTATGGCTACACCTTC
size: few; D: TRBD1; J: TRBJ1-2; V: TRBV7-6; CDR3: CASSLAPVGDRDGYTF; DNA: TGTGCCAGCAGCTTGGCCCCCGTAGGGGACAGGGACGGCTACACCTTC
size: -; D: TRBD1; J: TRBJ1-2; V: TRBV28; CDR3: CASSLGGWGYTF; DNA: TGTGCCAGCAGCCTAGGGGGCTGGGGCTACACCTTC
size: many; D: TRBD1; J: TRBJ2-3; V: TRBV15; CDR3: CATSIDREEPDTQYF; DNA: TGTGCCACCAGCATAGACAGGGAAGAGCCAGATACGCAGTATTTT
size: -; D: TRBD2; J: TRBJ2-1; V: TRBV19; CDR3: CASSHMRLAGVDEQFF; DNA: TGTGCCAGTAGTCACATGAGACTAGCGGGAGTTGATGAGCAGTTCTTC
size: -; D: -; J: TRBJ1-4; V: TRBV9; CDR3: CASSVSPVANEKLFF; DNA: TGTGCCAGCAGCGTAAGCCCCGTGGCTAATGAAAAACTGTTTTTT
size: -; D: TRBD1; J: TRBJ2-5; V: TRBV19; CDR3: CASSERQGMYKTQYF; DNA: TGTGCCAGTAGTGAACGACAGGGAATGTACAAGACCCAGTACTTC
size: few; D: -; J: TRBJ1-1; V: TRBV7-3; CDR3: CASSPHQENTEAFF; DNA: TGTGCCAGCAGTCCACATCAAGAGAACACTGAAGCTTTCTTT
size: -; D: -; J: TRBJ1-2; V: TRBV18; CDR3: CASSLLQVYGYTF; DNA: TGTGCCAGCTCACTTTTACAAGTTTATGGCTACACCTTC
size: -; D: TRBD1; J: TRBJ2-2; V: TRBV4-1; CDR3: CASSQPPGQSNTGELFF; DNA: TGCGCCAGCAGCCAACCCCCGGGACAGTCGAACACCGGGGAGCTGTTTTTT
size: -; D: -; J: TRBJ1-1; V: TRBV14; CDR3: CASSQQDMNTEAFF; DNA: TGTGCCAGCAGCCAACAGGACATGAACACTGAAGCTTTCTTT
size: many; D: -; J: TRBJ1-5; V: TRBV28; CDR3: CASSFDQPQHF; DNA: TGTGCCAGCAGTTTCGATCAGCCCCAGCATTTT
size: many; D: TRBD1; J: TRBJ1-5; V: TRBV18; CDR3: CASSLTGDQPQHF; DNA: TGTGCCAGCTCTCTAACAGGGGATCAGCCCCAGCATTTT
size: -; D: -; J: TRBJ1-2; V: TRBV7-2; CDR3: CASSLDRPDGYTF; DNA: TGTGCCAGCAGCTTAGACAGGCCGGACGGCTACACCTTC
size: -; D: TRBD1; J: TRBJ2-7; V: TRBV7-2; CDR3: CASSPPGQASFDQYF; DNA: TGTGCCAGCAGCCCGCCGGGACAGGCCTCATTCGACCAGTACTTC